Listed below are T cell receptor beta chains from one sample, sequenced in a study of shared clonotypes between healthy human individuals. The table came from immunoSEQ multiplex PCR; TCRdb's copy has only in-frame clones and leaves some out. The table has 2 million or so clones, roughly 94% seen once. The sample taken for sequencing was naive CD4+ T cells sorted from blood. The receptors come from a man younger than 35 in good health. Both conserved end residues are part of each CDR3. A D gene is named only where the DNA matches it firmly. Only some rows state a clone size, as once, few, many or a class for expanded clones.

D gene: TRBD2
V gene: TRBV5-8
J gene: TRBJ2-7
clone size: .
CDR3 protein: CASSTGLADVYEQYF
CDR3 DNA: TGTGCCAGCAGCACGGGACTAGCGGATGTCTACGAGCAGTACTTC

D gene: .
V gene: TRBV7-2
J gene: TRBJ2-7
clone size: .
CDR3 protein: CASSLLTNSYEQYF
CDR3 DNA: TGTGCCAGCAGCCTACTAACGAACTCCTACGAGCAGTACTTC

D gene: .
V gene: TRBV28
J gene: TRBJ1-2
clone size: .
CDR3 protein: CASSLSRDYGYTF
CDR3 DNA: TGTGCCAGCAGTTTAAGCAGGGACTATGGCTACACCTTC

D gene: .
V gene: TRBV5-1
J gene: TRBJ1-2
clone size: .
CDR3 protein: CASSLAVSYGYTF
CDR3 DNA: TGCGCCAGCAGCTTGGCAGTTTCCTATGGCTACACCTTC

D gene: .
V gene: TRBV18
J gene: TRBJ2-1
clone size: .
CDR3 protein: CASSPGKGNEQFF
CDR3 DNA: TGTGCCAGCTCACCAGGGAAGGGCAATGAGCAGTTCTTC

D gene: .
V gene: TRBV30
J gene: TRBJ2-2
clone size: .
CDR3 protein: CAWTGVANTGELFF
CDR3 DNA: TGTGCCTGGACAGGGGTTGCGAACACCGGGGAGCTGTTTTTT

D gene: TRBD1
V gene: TRBV7-8
J gene: TRBJ2-7
clone size: .
CDR3 protein: CASSPGGYYEQYF
CDR3 DNA: TGTGCCAGCAGCCCAGGGGGATACTACGAGCAGTACTTC

D gene: .
V gene: TRBV30
J gene: TRBJ1-1
clone size: .
CDR3 protein: CAWTQRGSMNTEAFF
CDR3 DNA: TGTGCCTGGACCCAACGGGGGTCCATGAACACTGAAGCTTTCTTT

D gene: .
V gene: TRBV5-5
J gene: TRBJ1-1
clone size: .
CDR3 protein: CASSLGHNTEAFF
CDR3 DNA: TGTGCCAGCAGCTTGGGACATAACACTGAAGCTTTCTTT

D gene: .
V gene: TRBV6-5
J gene: TRBJ2-4
clone size: .
CDR3 protein: CASRRTNTDIQYF
CDR3 DNA: TGTGCCAGCAGAAGGACGAACACGGACATTCAGTACTTC

D gene: .
V gene: TRBV25-1
J gene: TRBJ1-4
clone size: .
CDR3 protein: CASSEIGLLNEKLFF
CDR3 DNA: TGTGCCAGCAGTGAAATAGGTCTTCTTAATGAAAAACTGTTTTTT

D gene: TRBD2
V gene: TRBV19
J gene: TRBJ2-7
clone size: few
CDR3 protein: CASSIESLAGKYEQYF
CDR3 DNA: TGTGCCAGTAGTATAGAGTCACTAGCGGGCAAGTACGAGCAGTACTTC

D gene: .
V gene: TRBV11-2
J gene: TRBJ1-1
clone size: .
CDR3 protein: CASSLVQGVAEAFF
CDR3 DNA: TGTGCCAGCAGCTTAGTACAGGGTGTGGCTGAAGCTTTCTTT

D gene: .
V gene: TRBV30
J gene: TRBJ2-3
clone size: .
CDR3 protein: CAWSVRRGTDTQYF
CDR3 DNA: TGTGCCTGGAGTGTACGTAGGGGCACAGATACGCAGTATTTT

D gene: TRBD1
V gene: TRBV4-1
J gene: TRBJ2-4
clone size: .
CDR3 protein: CASSKNRGLNIQYF
CDR3 DNA: TGCGCCAGCAGCAAGAACAGGGGTTTAAACATTCAGTACTTC

D gene: TRBD1
V gene: TRBV5-8
J gene: TRBJ1-2
clone size: .
CDR3 protein: CASHGTGGTYGYTF
CDR3 DNA: TGTGCCAGCCACGGAACAGGGGGAACCTATGGCTACACCTTC

D gene: .
V gene: TRBV6-1
J gene: TRBJ1-3
clone size: .
CDR3 protein: CATSLSGNTIYF
CDR3 DNA: TGTGCCACTTCACTCTCTGGAAACACCATATATTTT

D gene: .
V gene: TRBV2
J gene: TRBJ2-1
clone size: .
CDR3 protein: CASSEGDKWDEQFF
CDR3 DNA: TGTGCCAGCAGTGAAGGGGACAAGTGGGATGAGCAGTTCTTC

D gene: .
V gene: TRBV19
J gene: TRBJ2-7
clone size: .
CDR3 protein: CASSSPGISEQYF
CDR3 DNA: TGTGCCAGTAGTTCACCGGGCATCAGTGAGCAGTACTTC

D gene: .
V gene: TRBV25-1
J gene: TRBJ2-2
clone size: once
CDR3 protein: CASSESLVRMGNAGELFF
CDR3 DNA: TGTGCCAGCAGTGAATCCCTAGTCCGAATGGGGAACGCCGGGGAGCTGTTTTTT

D gene: .
V gene: TRBV4-3
J gene: TRBJ2-2
clone size: .
CDR3 protein: CASSQDRGLAGELFF
CDR3 DNA: TGCGCCAGCAGCCAAGATCGGGGGTTGGCCGGGGAGCTGTTTTTT

D gene: TRBD2
V gene: TRBV7-2
J gene: TRBJ2-7
clone size: .
CDR3 protein: CASSPSSGEQYF
CDR3 DNA: TGTGCCAGCAGCCCATCTAGCGGCGAGCAGTACTTC

D gene: TRBD2
V gene: TRBV5-1
J gene: TRBJ2-7
clone size: once
CDR3 protein: CASSLGTASGSPYEQYF
CDR3 DNA: TGCGCCAGCAGCTTGGGAACGGCTAGCGGGAGTCCCTACGAGCAGTACTTC

D gene: TRBD1
V gene: TRBV28
J gene: TRBJ1-1
clone size: .
CDR3 protein: CASIQGGDTFF
CDR3 DNA: TGTGCCAGCATCCAGGGGGGGGACACTTTCTTT

D gene: TRBD2
V gene: TRBV7-2
J gene: TRBJ2-4
clone size: .
CDR3 protein: CASTPTSGVGKNIQYF
CDR3 DNA: TGTGCCAGCACGCCAACCAGCGGGGTGGGCAAAAACATTCAGTACTTC

D gene: .
V gene: TRBV5-5
J gene: TRBJ2-3
clone size: .
CDR3 protein: CASSLDRDTQYF
CDR3 DNA: TGTGCCAGCAGCTTGGACAGGGACACGCAGTATTTT

D gene: .
V gene: TRBV28
J gene: TRBJ2-2
clone size: .
CDR3 protein: CASSTRRGGHGELFF
CDR3 DNA: TGTGCCAGCAGTACCCGCAGGGGGGGCCACGGGGAGCTGTTTTTT

D gene: TRBD2
V gene: TRBV28
J gene: TRBJ2-1
clone size: .
CDR3 protein: CASSLGTSYNEQFF
CDR3 DNA: TGTGCCAGCAGTTTAGGGACTAGCTACAATGAGCAGTTCTTC

D gene: .
V gene: TRBV10-2
J gene: TRBJ1-1
clone size: .
CDR3 protein: CASLGERLNTEAFF
CDR3 DNA: TGCGCCAGTTTGGGGGAGAGATTGAACACTGAAGCTTTCTTT

D gene: TRBD1
V gene: TRBV7-2
J gene: TRBJ1-6
clone size: .
CDR3 protein: CASSLGPGQGNSPLHF
CDR3 DNA: TGTGCCAGCAGCTTAGGGCCAGGACAGGGAAATTCACCCCTCCACTTT

D gene: .
V gene: TRBV18
J gene: TRBJ2-1
clone size: .
CDR3 protein: CASSPLSGGSVNEQFF
CDR3 DNA: TGTGCCAGCTCACCCCTCTCGGGGGGCAGTGTGAATGAGCAGTTCTTC

D gene: .
V gene: TRBV27
J gene: TRBJ1-5
clone size: .
CDR3 protein: CASSPGAGRLIYQPQHF
CDR3 DNA: TGTGCCAGCAGTCCCGGGGCAGGGCGGTTAATCTATCAGCCCCAGCATTTT

D gene: .
V gene: TRBV28
J gene: TRBJ1-5
clone size: .
CDR3 protein: CASSWTDSNQPQHF
CDR3 DNA: TGTGCCAGCAGCTGGACGGATAGCAATCAGCCCCAGCATTTT

D gene: TRBD1
V gene: TRBV27
J gene: TRBJ2-2
clone size: .
CDR3 protein: CASSLGTGVLTGELFF
CDR3 DNA: TGTGCCAGCAGTCTAGGGACAGGGGTCCTCACCGGGGAGCTGTTTTTT

D gene: TRBD1
V gene: TRBV11-1
J gene: TRBJ2-2
clone size: .
CDR3 protein: CASSLRTGGITGELFF
CDR3 DNA: TGTGCCAGCAGCTTGCGGACAGGGGGTATCACCGGGGAGCTGTTTTTT

D gene: .
V gene: TRBV2
J gene: TRBJ2-5
clone size: .
CDR3 protein: CASRLAGETQYF
CDR3 DNA: TGTGCCAGCAGATTGGCCGGAGAGACCCAGTACTTC

D gene: .
V gene: TRBV7-6
J gene: TRBJ2-7
clone size: .
CDR3 protein: CASSSGKGAREQYF
CDR3 DNA: TGTGCCAGCAGCTCTGGGAAAGGGGCTCGCGAGCAGTACTTC

D gene: .
V gene: TRBV9
J gene: TRBJ2-3
clone size: once
CDR3 protein: CASSVGVPTDTQYF
CDR3 DNA: TGTGCCAGCAGCGTAGGTGTGCCCACAGATACGCAGTATTTT

D gene: TRBD1
V gene: TRBV6-6
J gene: TRBJ1-1
clone size: few
CDR3 protein: CASSYRNPGQGSEAFF
CDR3 DNA: TGTGCCAGCAGTTACCGGAATCCGGGACAGGGCTCTGAAGCTTTCTTT

D gene: .
V gene: TRBV4-1
J gene: TRBJ2-5
clone size: .
CDR3 protein: CASSSLARETQYF
CDR3 DNA: TGCGCCAGCAGCTCATTAGCGCGAGAGACCCAGTACTTC

D gene: TRBD1
V gene: TRBV28
J gene: TRBJ1-2
clone size: .
CDR3 protein: CASSHRQGARGYTF
CDR3 DNA: TGTGCCAGCAGTCACAGACAGGGGGCGCGAGGCTACACCTTC

D gene: TRBD1
V gene: TRBV5-1
J gene: TRBJ2-5
clone size: once
CDR3 protein: CASSLGSGGQETQYF
CDR3 DNA: TGCGCCAGCAGCTTGGGGTCAGGGGGACAAGAGACCCAGTACTTC

D gene: .
V gene: TRBV10-1
J gene: TRBJ2-5
clone size: .
CDR3 protein: CASSPRGPGETQYF
CDR3 DNA: TGCGCCAGCAGCCCCCGAGGGCCGGGAGAGACCCAGTACTTC

D gene: .
V gene: TRBV30
J gene: TRBJ1-2
clone size: .
CDR3 protein: CAWTPPQIPNYGYTF
CDR3 DNA: TGTGCCTGGACCCCCCCCCAGATCCCTAACTATGGCTACACCTTC

D gene: TRBD1
V gene: TRBV5-4
J gene: TRBJ1-6
clone size: .
CDR3 protein: CASKSLGEGAYSPLHF
CDR3 DNA: TGTGCCAGCAAGTCTCTTGGGGAGGGGGCCTATTCACCCCTCCACTTT

D gene: .
V gene: TRBV6-1
J gene: TRBJ1-1
clone size: .
CDR3 protein: CASSEVRRETEAFF
CDR3 DNA: TGTGCCAGCAGTGAAGTCAGGAGAGAAACTGAAGCTTTCTTT

D gene: .
V gene: TRBV21-1
J gene: TRBJ1-6
clone size: once
CDR3 protein: CASSKVARGHINSPLHF
CDR3 DNA: TGTGCCAGCAGCAAAGTCGCCAGGGGACATATTAATTCACCCCTCCACTTT